These 6 T cell receptor beta chains originate from one sample sequenced in a study of lymphopenia after photon versus proton radiotherapy. Generated by immunoSEQ multiplex PCR, the TCRdb table keeps only in-frame clones and is missing some. This table holds 25,000 to 35,000 clones, approximately 90% found once. Sequenced material: peripheral blood, taken from a patient treated with proton-based radiotherapy. Receptor source: a woman aged 55-69 years with cholangiocarcinoma. Some clones in this sample may be carry-over from other donors' samples.

The V gene is TRBV5-1, the J gene TRBJ2-5; TRBD1 matches at 9 bases. This CDR3 spans 15 amino acids. With 0 bases clipped from V and 5 bases from J, the junction kept 5 bases outside the gene matches. In germline, CDR1 is SGHRS, CDR2 YFSETQ. CDR3 residues: CASSLVTGGTETQYF. CDR3 in DNA: TGCGCCAGCAGCTTGGTAACAGGGGGCACGGAGACCCAGTACTTC.

This rearrangement joins TRBV4-2 to TRBJ2-5, with 7 bases aligning to TRBD2. The CDR3 covers 16 residues. V was pared by 0 bases and J by 6 bases, with 10 bases of the junction left unmatched. Germline CDR1 and CDR2: LGHNA and YNFKEQ. Here the CDR3 reads CASSQDLGTTRKTQYF. The CDR3 nucleotides read TGTGCCAGCAGCCAAGACCTCGGGACTACCCGAAAGACCCAGTACTTC.

V gene TRBV4-1 combines with J gene TRBJ2-1; 8 bases are a match to TRBD2. The CDR3 spans 17 residues. Germline CDR1 and CDR2: MGHRA and YSYEKL. V was clipped by 0 bases and J by 0 bases; unmatched bases: 4. CDR3 amino acids: CASSQDRLAISYNEQFF. CDR3 sequence (DNA): TGCGCCAGCAGCCAAGATCGACTAGCGATCTCCTACAATGAGCAGTTCTTC.

This clone was picked up one time. The chain employs TRBV5-5 and TRBJ2-3; D call uncertain. CDR1 and CDR2 from the germline V gene are SGHKS and YYEKEE (reference sequence). The V gene lost 2 bases and the J gene lost 0 bases, with 1 base spanning the gap. The CDR3 covers 12 residues. The CDR3 DNA is TGTGCCAGCAGCTTTAGCACAGATACGCAGTATTTT. It translates to CASSFSTDTQYF.

The chain couples TRBV7-3 to TRBJ1-2, with 8 positions matching TRBD1. Germline V gives CDR1 SGHTA, CDR2 FQGTGA. The CDR3 has 15 amino acids. Unmatched junction bases numbered 7, after V lost 3 bases and J lost 4 bases. CDR3 coding DNA: TGTGCCAGCAGCTTTGAGGGACAGGCCTCCTATGGCTACACCTTC. Protein product: CASSFEGQASYGYTF.

This clone came up once. The chain links TRBV19 to TRBJ1-1; the match to TRBD1 covers 8 bases. The CDR3 loop spans 15 amino acids. Germline V gene lookup returns CDR1 LNHDA and CDR2 SQIVND (reference sequence). V gave up 6 bases and J gave up 0 bases; unmatched junction bases: 6. The CDR3 is CASSSTGAMNTEAFF. The CDR3 DNA is TGTGCCAGTAGCTCGACAGGGGCTATGAACACTGAAGCTTTCTTT.